This TCR beta chain was obtained from a study of a mutant IDH1 vaccine in newly diagnosed glioma. The overall study: The treated population exhibited a male proportion of 62.5%, a female proportion of roughly 40%, and a mean age of about 40 years. Before enrollment, the patients had been treated with radiotherapy alone, temozolomide alone, or both together. Most of them had received both.

The time point denotes: baseline, week 1 (first vaccination visit). The treatment here: pre-vaccination baseline after standard-of-care therapy. Generated by immunoSEQ multiplex PCR, the TCRdb table keeps only in-frame clones and is missing some. The sample records over 30,000 clones, 65% to 80% being singletons. The CDR3 runs to 11 residues. Trimming cost V 7 bases and J 8 bases, with 11 bases left between them. Germline CDR1 ENHRY, CDR2 SYGVKD. Concerning this clone: Its antigen is not identified.

General study findings and limits: Any relationship between pseudoprogression and changes in top peripheral T cell clonotypes seemed absent.

The sequence was collected from a man aged 50 to 59 with glioma. Some clones in this sample may be carry-over from other donors' samples. The source was peripheral blood mononuclear cells (PBMCs), collected from a glioma patient treated with radiotherapy, temozolomide or both. The genes are TRBV10-3 and TRBJ1-1, with no clear D. The CDR3 coding sequence is TGTGCCATCAAGGCTGGCGGAGAAGCTTTCTTT. Residues: CAIKAGGEAFF.